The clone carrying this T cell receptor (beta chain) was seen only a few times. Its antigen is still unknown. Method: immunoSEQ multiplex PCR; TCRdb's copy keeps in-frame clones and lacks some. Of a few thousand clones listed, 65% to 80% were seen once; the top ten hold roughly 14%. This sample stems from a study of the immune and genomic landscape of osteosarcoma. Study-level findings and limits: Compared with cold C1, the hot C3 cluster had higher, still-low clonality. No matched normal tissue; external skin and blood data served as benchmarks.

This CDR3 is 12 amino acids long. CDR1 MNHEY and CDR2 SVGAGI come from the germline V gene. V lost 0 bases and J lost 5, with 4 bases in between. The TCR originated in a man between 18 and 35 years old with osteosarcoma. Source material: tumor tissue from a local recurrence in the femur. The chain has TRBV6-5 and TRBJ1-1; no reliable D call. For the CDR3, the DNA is TGTGCCAGCAGTTACTCGAGGACTGAAGCTTTCTTT. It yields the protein CASSYSRTEAFF.